The rows below give T cell receptor beta chains drawn from one sample of a study of neoadjuvant anti-PD-1 for oral cavity cancer. The table came from immunoSEQ multiplex PCR; TCRdb's copy has only in-frame clones and leaves some out. Among 15,000 or so clones listed, around 60% were seen once. The sample in question was PBMCs, obtained before nivolumab (anti-PD-1) treatment. The receptors shown here come from a person aged 35-79 years with oral cavity squamous cell carcinoma. CDR3s include the opening cysteine and the closing phenylalanine or tryptophan. A D gene is named only where the DNA matches it firmly. The size entry is marked missing in some rows and otherwise reads once, few, many or a size class.

cdr3_length	clone_size	d_call	v_call	j_call	cdr3_nt	cdr3_aa
17	.	.	TRBV4-2	TRBJ1-3	TGTGCCAGCAGCCAAGAAAGTCGGGGTCTCGATCTAAACACCATATATTTT	CASSQESRGLDLNTIYF
14	.	TRBD1	TRBV10-2	TRBJ1-1	TGCGCCAGCAGAGCCGGGACAGGGAACACTGAAGCTTTCTTT	CASRAGTGNTEAFF
12	few	.	TRBV5-6	TRBJ1-3	TGTGCCAGCAGCTACTTAGGAAACACCATATATTTT	CASSYLGNTIYF
13	.	.	TRBV6-5	TRBJ2-7	TGTGCCAGCAGTTACTCAGATGGCAGCGTGCAGTACTTC	CASSYSDGSVQYF
13	few	TRBD1	TRBV11-2	TRBJ1-6	TGTGCCAGCAGCTCCGGGACAGCCTTACCCCTCCACTTT	CASSSGTALPLHF
14	once	.	TRBV5-4	TRBJ2-1	TGTGCCAGCAGCCCCATAGGAGTAGGCAATGAGCAGTTCTTC	CASSPIGVGNEQFF
16	.	TRBD2	TRBV10-3	TRBJ2-7	TGTGCCATCAGTGAGAGGGTAGCGGGTGAGTCCTACGAGCAGTACTTC	CAISERVAGESYEQYF
14	.	TRBD1	TRBV28	TRBJ1-1	TGTGCCAGCAGTCCTGACAGGGGGAACACTGAAGCTTTCTTT	CASSPDRGNTEAFF
15	.	TRBD1	TRBV6-5	TRBJ2-7	TGTGCCAGCAGTTACTCGGGACAGGGGATCCACGAGCAGTACTTC	CASSYSGQGIHEQYF
18	.	.	TRBV19	TRBJ1-3	TGTGCCAGTAACCCCTTAGTGGGATTTGGGAGCTCTGGAAACACCATATATTTT	CASNPLVGFGSSGNTIYF
12	.	.	TRBV2	TRBJ2-1	TGTGCCAGCAGTGAATTCCTCAATGAGCAGTTCTTC	CASSEFLNEQFF
16	few	.	TRBV11-2	TRBJ2-2	TGTGCCAGCAGCTTAGGGCTATTCGCGAACACCGGGGAGCTGTTTTTT	CASSLGLFANTGELFF
15	few	.	TRBV30	TRBJ1-2	TGTGCCTGGAGTTCCACAGGGCTAGCTAACTATGGCTACACCTTC	CAWSSTGLANYGYTF
12	.	.	TRBV6-6	TRBJ1-6	TGTGCCGGGGAGGGGAGGGGTTCACCCCTCCACTTT	CAGEGRGSPLHF
16	.	TRBD2	TRBV2	TRBJ2-5	TGTGCCAGCAGTGGACTAGCGGGCTGGGGGGAAGAGACCCAGTACTTC	CASSGLAGWGEETQYF
14	.	.	TRBV6-5	TRBJ1-5	TGTGCCAGCCGAGGGGAGCCGTCAGCTCAGCCCCAGCATTTT	CASRGEPSAQPQHF
16	.	.	TRBV27	TRBJ1-2	TGTGCCAGCAGTTTAGTAGGAAGGGGGTCCCAATATGGCTACACCTTC	CASSLVGRGSQYGYTF
14	.	.	TRBV14	TRBJ1-5	TGTGCCAGCAGCCAAGCAGGGTGGAATCAGCCCCAGCATTTT	CASSQAGWNQPQHF
14	few	.	TRBV6-5	TRBJ1-6	TGTGCCAGCAGAGAGCCCGGGGTCCATTCACCCCTCCACTTT	CASREPGVHSPLHF
15	.	TRBD1	TRBV11-2	TRBJ1-2	TGTGCCAGCAGCTCAGGGACAGGAGACTCCTATGGCTACACCTTC	CASSSGTGDSYGYTF
14	.	.	TRBV6-4	TRBJ1-6	TGTGCCAGCAGAGACCACAGCCGTAATTCACCCCTCCACTTT	CASRDHSRNSPLHF
14	.	TRBD1	TRBV5-4	TRBJ1-2	TGTGCCAGCAGCCGCGGGACAGGGGGCAGAGGCTACACCTTC	CASSRGTGGRGYTF
15	.	TRBD1	TRBV14	TRBJ1-1	TGTGCCAGCAGCGTAGGGGCAGGGGGGAACACTGAAGCTTTCTTT	CASSVGAGGNTEAFF
15	.	.	TRBV7-2	TRBJ1-5	TGTGCCAGCAGCTTTCCAGGGCCCCGGGGGAAGCCCCAGCATTTT	CASSFPGPRGKPQHF
18	.	.	TRBV6-4	TRBJ2-1	TGTGCCAGCAGTGAGTTTTGGGGGAGTGGTCAATTTGGCAATGAGCAGTTCTTC	CASSEFWGSGQFGNEQFF
13	.	.	TRBV5-4	TRBJ2-1	TGTGCCAGCAGCTTGGCCTCCTACAATGAGCAGTTCTTC	CASSLASYNEQFF
18	few	TRBD1	TRBV19	TRBJ1-5	TGTGCCAGTAGACTCGGGACAGGGGCCACCTATAGCAATCAGCCCCAGCATTTT	CASRLGTGATYSNQPQHF
11	.	.	TRBV20-1	TRBJ2-7	TGCAGTGCTCAGGCCTCAGACGAGCAGTACTTC	CSAQASDEQYF
14	.	TRBD1	TRBV6-6	TRBJ1-5	TGTGCCAGCAGCCTAGGACAGGGAGATCAGCCCCAGCATTTT	CASSLGQGDQPQHF
13	.	.	TRBV29-1	TRBJ1-2	TGCAGCGTTGAAAACAGGGCGGGGTATGGCTACACCTTC	CSVENRAGYGYTF
13	once	TRBD1	TRBV29-1	TRBJ2-7	TGCAGCGTGGGGACAGGGAAAAAATACGAGCAGTACTTC	CSVGTGKKYEQYF
13	.	.	TRBV4-1	TRBJ1-2	TGCGCCAGCAGCCAACCCACAGACTATGGCTACACCTTC	CASSQPTDYGYTF
14	.	TRBD2	TRBV18	TRBJ2-1	TGTGCCAGCTCAACGGGGCGGGGGAAGGATGAGCAGTTCTTC	CASSTGRGKDEQFF
17	.	TRBD2	TRBV5-6	TRBJ2-1	TGTGCCAGCAGCTTGGAACGGACTAGCGGGGCTTACAATGAGCAGTTCTTC	CASSLERTSGAYNEQFF
16	few	TRBD2	TRBV2	TRBJ2-5	TGTGCCAGCAGGCCTAGCGGGGGGGCCGGGTCAGAGACCCAGTACTTC	CASRPSGGAGSETQYF
13	few	.	TRBV7-2	TRBJ1-1	TGTGCCAGCAGCCGGCTTCGGGGGACTGAAGCTTTCTTT	CASSRLRGTEAFF
14	few	TRBD1	TRBV2	TRBJ1-2	TGTGCCAGCAGTGAGGACAGGGGGCTTTATGGCTACACCTTC	CASSEDRGLYGYTF
14	.	TRBD1	TRBV6-5	TRBJ1-6	TGTGCCAGCAGCCCTGGACAGGGGAATTCACCCCTCCACTTT	CASSPGQGNSPLHF
18	few	.	TRBV4-1	TRBJ1-3	TGCGCCAGCAGCCAAGGTCCGGTGTTTACGGGGACTGGAAACACCATATATTTT	CASSQGPVFTGTGNTIYF
14	few	TRBD1	TRBV9	TRBJ2-7	TGTGCCAGCAGCGCCGGGACAGGGCAAGACGAGCAGTACTTC	CASSAGTGQDEQYF
13	.	.	TRBV11-2	TRBJ1-6	TGTGCCAGCAGCTTAGATACAGCTTCACCCCTCCACTTT	CASSLDTASPLHF
15	.	.	TRBV15	TRBJ2-1	TGTGCCACCAGCAGAGATACCGGGGCTCGGGATGAGCAGTTCTTC	CATSRDTGARDEQFF
13	few	.	TRBV19	TRBJ1-1	TGTGCCAGTAGCCCCAGGATTTACACTGAAGCTTTCTTT	CASSPRIYTEAFF
17	.	.	TRBV30	TRBJ1-2	TGTGCCTGGAGTGTACCCCGGGGACGGGGAGGTAACTATGGCTACACCTTC	CAWSVPRGRGGNYGYTF
13	.	TRBD2	TRBV6-5	TRBJ2-7	TGTGCCAGCATATCCGGGACTTCGGGGGGGCAGTACTTC	CASISGTSGGQYF
14	.	.	TRBV6-6	TRBJ2-3	TGTGCCAGCAGTTACGGGGCAGACACAGATACGCAGTATTTT	CASSYGADTDTQYF
17	.	TRBD1	TRBV2	TRBJ1-3	TGTGCCAGCAGGCCCCTGACAGGGGGCGTCGCTGGAAACACCATATATTTT	CASRPLTGGVAGNTIYF